Listed below are T cell receptor beta chains from one sample, sequenced in a study of spatial heterogeneity in lung cancer. TCRdb passed the 5' RACE reads through MiXCR, listing each CDR3 protein once. The sample yields 25,000 or so distinct CDR3 sequences, around 5.1% seen once. The starting material was PBMCs, obtained at surgery. These receptors all come from a male donor with early-stage non-small cell lung cancer. CDR3s include the opening cysteine and the closing phenylalanine or tryptophan. D genes are given only for firm matches. Part of the rows lack a size; the others show once, few, many or a class for expanded clones.

TRBV11-2,many,NA,TRBJ2-2,CASSFGGWAANTGELFF,TGTGCCAGCAGCTTCGGTGGGTGGGCGGCGAACACCGGGGAGCTGTTTTTT
TRBV7-8,NA,NA,TRBJ2-2,CASSYIQTGELFF,TGTGCCAGCAGCTACATACAAACCGGGGAGCTGTTTTTT
TRBV20-1,many,TRBD2,TRBJ2-3,CSARQPGTSGDTQYF,TGCAGTGCTAGGCAACCCGGGACTAGCGGAGATACGCAGTATTTT
TRBV6-1,many,NA,TRBJ1-5,CASSDRGDINQPQHF,TGTGCCAGCAGTGATCGGGGGGACATAAATCAGCCCCAGCATTTT
TRBV29-1,many,NA,TRBJ2-3,CSVAGYTGDTQYF,TGCAGCGTTGCAGGGTATACGGGAGATACGCAGTATTTT
TRBV20-1,many,TRBD2,TRBJ2-5,CSARQSGRTETQYF,TGCAGTGCTAGACAAAGCGGGAGAACAGAGACCCAGTACTTC
TRBV5-1,many,NA,TRBJ2-7,CASSSGQGDEQYF,TGCGCCAGCAGCTCCGGACAAGGAGACGAGCAGTACTTC
TRBV11-2,many,NA,TRBJ2-7,CASSLEGTGDYEQYF,TGTGCCAGCAGCTTGGAGGGCACAGGGGACTACGAGCAGTACTTC
TRBV19,NA,TRBD1,TRBJ2-3,CASSHRGLSTDTQYF,TGTGCCAGTAGTCACAGGGGGCTCAGCACAGATACGCAGTATTTT
TRBV7-2,many,NA,TRBJ1-2,CASSLGQGSRIGYTF,TGTGCCAGCAGCTTAGGCCAGGGCAGCAGAATTGGCTACACCTTC
TRBV3-1,many,NA,TRBJ2-7,CASSHFGGPGDEQYF,TGTGCCAGCAGCCATTTCGGGGGGCCAGGCGACGAGCAGTACTTC
TRBV12-3/TRBV12-4,many,NA,TRBJ2-1,CASSNGPTSGNYNEQFF,TGTGCCAGCAGTAACGGACCCACTAGTGGAAACTACAATGAGCAGTTCTTC
TRBV6-6,NA,NA,TRBJ1-4,CASSLNPNEKLFF,TGTGCCAGCAGTCTCAACCCTAATGAAAAACTGTTTTTT
TRBV27,many,NA,TRBJ1-5,CASSLRGATTNQPQHF,TGTGCCAGCAGTTTACGCGGGGCGACCACCAATCAGCCCCAGCATTTT
TRBV19,many,NA,TRBJ1-5,CASSPRGNQPQHF,TGTGCCAGTAGCCCTAGGGGAAATCAGCCCCAGCATTTT
TRBV6-6,many,NA,TRBJ1-1,CASSSGTFTAFF,TGTGCCAGCAGTTCTGGGACTTTTACAGCTTTCTTT
TRBV7-9,many,NA,TRBJ2-3,CASSLGPSTDTQYF,TGTGCCAGCAGCTTAGGGCCCAGCACAGATACGCAGTATTTT
TRBV12-3/TRBV12-4,many,TRBD2,TRBJ2-7,CASGLRTSGISEQYF,TGTGCCAGCGGGCTTCGGACTAGCGGGATTAGCGAGCAGTACTTC
TRBV20-1,many,NA,TRBJ1-1,CSARDKGTGRATEAFF,TGCAGTGCTAGAGATAAGGGTACAGGGCGGGCCACTGAAGCTTTCTTT
TRBV6-5,many,TRBD1,TRBJ1-6,CASSYDSTGTAGFPLHF,TGTGCCAGCAGTTACGATAGTACCGGGACAGCTGGCTTCCCCCTCCACTTT
TRBV15,many,NA,TRBJ1-5,CATSRGAALGDQPQHF,TGTGCCACCAGCAGAGGGGCGGCTCTAGGAGATCAGCCCCAGCATTTT
TRBV28,medium-sized,NA,TRBJ1-6,CASSSPGQGNSPLHF,TGTGCCAGCAGTAGCCCAGGGCAGGGGAATTCACCCCTCCACTTT
TRBV10-3,medium-sized,TRBD2,TRBJ2-3,CAISDPSGSGSDTQYF,TGTGCCATCAGTGACCCTAGCGGGAGTGGGTCAGATACGCAGTATTTT
TRBV20-1,many,TRBD1,TRBJ1-2,CSARTPGQADYGYTF,TGCAGTGCTAGAACGCCCGGACAGGCCGACTATGGCTACACCTTC